This T cell receptor beta chain appears in the sequencing data of a study of brain T cells in children with intractable seizures. Study outcomes and limitations: HCMV serostatus was not known, and viral specificity came from CDR3 similarity only.

TCRdb keeps only in-frame clones here, not all; method: immunoSEQ multiplex PCR. This repertoire shows 88,000 or so clones, roughly 89% found once; its top ten account for around 22%. Germline CDR1 KGHSH, CDR2 LQKENI. V dropped 3 bases and J dropped 5 bases, with 6 bases sitting between them. The CDR3 has 12 amino acids. To note about this clone: Antigen specificity is unknown.

Only cases whose brain tissue showed the highest T cell transcript signatures were sequenced. J is TRBJ2-3 and V is TRBV18, with D hard to call. The source was peripheral blood, collected at surgery. The TCR sequence derives from a girl aged 2 to 9 with Rasmussen encephalitis and intractable seizures. The CDR3 loop is CASSPYEDTQYF. CDR3 nucleotide sequence: TGTGCCAGCTCACCGTACGAAGATACGCAGTATTTT.